These 22 T cell receptor beta chains were sequenced from one sample in a study of STAT3 mutations in large granular lymphocyte leukemia. The data were produced by immunoSEQ multiplex PCR, yet TCRdb's version contains in-frame clones alone and is incomplete. The sample includes 12,000 or so clones, 76% seen only once; the top ten take around 45%. Their antigen targets remain unknown. Whole-study results and caveats: Every T-LGLL patient had at least one immunodominant TCRbeta clonotype.

Sequencing was performed on peripheral blood mononuclear cells. These receptors all come from a man aged 60-69 years with T-cell large granular lymphocyte leukemia. Some clones in this sample may be carry-over from other donors' samples.

DNA of the CDR3: TGTGCCTGGACCCCGGGGGCCCGCACAGATACGCAGTATTTT. Its translation is CAWTPGARTDTQYF. The rearrangement links TRBV30 to TRBJ2-3; either TRBD1 or TRBD2 may fit D (6 bases each). Trimming took 4 bases from V and 1 from J, leaving 12 bases between them. This CDR3 has 14 amino acids. Germline loops: CDR1 GTSNPN, CDR2 SVGIG (reference sequence).

V usage is TRBV30 and J usage is TRBJ2-2; no definite D call. V was pared by 7 bases and J by 5 bases, with 11 bases between. The CDR3 has 12 residues. The germline V gene encodes CDR1 GTSNPN and CDR2 SVGIG (reference sequence). CDR3 in amino acids: CAFSQETGELFF. The CDR3 DNA follows: TGTGCCTTCTCTCAGGAAACCGGGGAGCTGTTTTTT.

This rearrangement joins TRBV5-1 to TRBJ2-3; TRBD2 matches 7 bases. The CDR3 covers 14 residues. V dropped 1 base and J dropped 3; count of bases not matched to a gene: 2. Germline loops: CDR1 SGHRS, CDR2 YFSETQ. The CDR3, as DNA: TGCGCCAGCAGCTTGACTAGCGTGACAGATACGCAGTATTTT. Its translation: CASSLTSVTDTQYF. Filled out from reference TRBV5-1 and TRBJ2-3, the complete variable domain reads KAGVTQTPRYLIKTRGQQVTLSCSPISGHRSVSWYQQTPGQGLQFLFEYFSETQRNKGNFPGRFSGRQFSNSRSEMNVSTLELGDSALYLCASSLTSVTDTQYFGPGTRLTVL.

This clone was detected once. The rearrangement links TRBV5-4 to TRBJ1-5, with 10 positions matching TRBD1. There are 16 residues in the CDR3. V was clipped by 4 bases and J by 3 bases; unmatched bases: 7. Germline values: CDR1 SGHNT, CDR2 YYREEE (reference sequence). CDR3 sequence reads: CASSLWDRGPNQPQHF. The CDR3 region has the DNA TGTGCCAGCAGCCTCTGGGACAGGGGACCCAATCAGCCCCAGCATTTT.

This clone occurred once. J is TRBJ2-7 and V is TRBV28, with D perhaps assigned TRBD1 or TRBD2 (5 bases each). Looked up from germline, CDR1 is MDHEN and CDR2 is SYDVKM. Trimming took off 3 bases at V and 1 base at J, with 13 bases between the two ends. This CDR3 is built from 15 residues. Here the CDR3 reads CASSLVGAESYEQYF. In DNA form, the CDR3 reads TGTGCCAGCAGTTTGGTCGGGGCGGAATCCTACGAGCAGTACTTC.

The chain couples TRBV23-1 to TRBJ2-1; TRBD2 matches at 8 bases. TRBV23-1 is designated an ORF whose function remains uncertain. V lost 3 bases to trimming and J lost 8 bases; unmatched junction nucleotides: 9. The CDR3 length is 15 residues. This CDR3 reads CASSHRTSPTDEQFF. In DNA, the CDR3 is TGCGCCAGCAGTCATAGGACTAGCCCCACCGATGAGCAGTTCTTC.

The chain joins TRBV27 to TRBJ2-1; TRBD2 agrees at 9 bases. The CDR3 loop spans 16 amino acids. The germline CDR1 and CDR2 sequences are MNHEY and SMNVEV (reference sequence). With V trimmed by 4 bases and J by 3 bases, 7 bases remained unmatched. This chain's CDR3 is CASSSLAGVYYNEQFF. DNA of the CDR3: TGTGCCAGCAGTTCGTTAGCGGGAGTGTACTACAATGAGCAGTTCTTC.

V is TRBV5-1 and J is TRBJ2-2; TRBD2 might be the D (6 bases). Germline V gene data show CDR1 as SGHRS and CDR2 as YFSETQ. The CDR3 covers 15 residues. With 4 bases removed from V and 0 bases from J, the gap between germline ends came to 10 bases. Here the CDR3 reads CASSLWTTNTGELFF. For the CDR3, the DNA is TGCGCCAGCAGCCTCTGGACTACGAACACCGGGGAGCTGTTTTTT.

This chain links TRBV29-1 with TRBJ2-3; 7 bases fit TRBD1. The junction had 13 bases not matched to a gene; V was cut back by 8 bases and J by 8 bases. The CDR3 sequence is 13 residues long. The V gene's germline CDR1 is SQVTM and CDR2 ANQGSEA. In DNA form, the CDR3 reads TGCAGCTTACAGGGGCCCGCCCTAGGTACGCAGTATTTT. This sequence encodes CSLQGPALGTQYF.

The table lists this clone with a count of one. Written as DNA, the CDR3 is TGCGCCAGCAGCCAAGAGTATGGCGGGTCCTTCCCAGATACGCAGTATTTT. Amino acid sequence: CASSQEYGGSFPDTQYF. The chain is built from TRBV4-3 and TRBJ2-3; D possibly corresponds to TRBD2 (5 bases). This CDR3 spans 17 amino acids. The V gene's germline CDR1 is LGHNA and CDR2 YSLEER. Trimming pared 0 bases from V and 4 bases from J, leaving 17 bases between.

This chain uses TRBV14 with TRBJ1-3; TRBD1 might be the D (6 bases). With 4 bases removed from V and 3 bases from J, the gap between germline ends came to 10 bases. The length of the CDR3 is 14 residues. CDR1 is SGHDN, CDR2 FVKESK, per germline. The CDR3 sequence is CASSPRDNGNTIYF. The CDR3 bases are TGTGCCAGCAGCCCTCGGGACAATGGAAACACCATATATTTT.

This clone was seen only a few times. CDR3 in amino acids: CASSHQGYYGYTF. CDR3 sequence (DNA): TGTGCCAGCAGCCATCAGGGGTACTATGGCTACACCTTC. The chain couples TRBV5-6 to TRBJ1-2, with D perhaps TRBD1 (6 bases). The CDR3 totals 13 residues. The germline V gene has CDR1 SGHDT and CDR2 YYEEEE. Trimming shortened V by 4 bases and J by 3 bases, and 10 bases separated the two germline ends. The whole variable domain, filled in from reference TRBV5-6 and TRBJ1-2, reads DAGVTQSPTHLIKTRGQQVTLRCSPKSGHDTVSWYQQALGQGPQFIFQYYEEEERQRGNFPDRFSGHQFPNYSSELNVNALLLGDSALYLCASSHQGYYGYTFGSGTRLTVV.

This clone came up a few times. The CDR3 nucleotides are TGTGCCTGGAGTGGGGAGGGCCCTTATGGCTACACCTTC. Its translation: CAWSGEGPYGYTF. The V call is TRBV30, the J call TRBJ1-2, with unresolved D. Germline V gene sequence: CDR1 GTSNPN, CDR2 SVGIG (reference sequence). Trimming stripped 1 base from V and 5 bases from J, with 11 bases between. The CDR3 has 13 amino acids.

This clone has just one count. The V gene is TRBV30, the J gene TRBJ1-1; D is perhaps TRBD1 (5 bases). Trimming stripped 3 bases from V and 2 bases from J, with 13 bases between. Germline CDR1 GTSNPN, CDR2 SVGIG (reference sequence). The length of the CDR3 is 14 residues. The CDR3 sequence: CAWRQTDLNTEAFF. The DNA of the CDR3 is TGTGCCTGGAGGCAGACAGATTTAAACACTGAAGCTTTCTTT.

The chain employs TRBV28 and TRBJ2-7, with TRBD2 identical over 11 bases. Trimming cost V 5 bases and J 2 bases; bases outside gene matches: 17. Germline loops: CDR1 MDHEN, CDR2 SYDVKM. There are 19 residues in the CDR3. The CDR3 bases are TGTGCCAGCAGTCCCGGGACATTCAGGACTAGCGGGCTCCCCTACGAGCAGTACTTC. Protein sequence: CASSPGTFRTSGLPYEQYF.

A few counts support this clone. This chain joins TRBV30 and TRBJ1-3, with TRBD1 matching over 8 bases. Unmatched junction bases numbered 7, after V lost 1 base and J lost 5 bases. This CDR3 has 15 amino acids. Germline V CDR1 and CDR2: GTSNPN, SVGIG (reference sequence). CDR3 bases: TGTGCCTGGAGTGAGGGGGACAGGAGAAGAAACACCATATATTTT. This codes for CAWSEGDRRRNTIYF.

This sequence joins TRBV29-1 and TRBJ1-3; D call uncertain. The CDR3 totals 14 residues. The germline CDR1 and CDR2 sequences are SQVTM and ANQGSEA. Trimming pared 4 bases from V and 0 bases from J, leaving 10 bases between. CDR3 sequence: CSVAGRNSGNTIYF. Here the CDR3 DNA reads TGCAGCGTTGCAGGCCGAAACTCTGGAAACACCATATATTTT. The complete variable domain, with remaining parts taken from reference TRBV29-1 and TRBJ1-3, reads SAVISQKPSRDICQRGTSLTIQCQVDSQVTMMFWYRQQPGQSLTLIATANQGSEATYESGFVIDKFPISRPNLTFSTLTVSNMSPEDSSIYLCSVAGRNSGNTIYFGEGSWLTVV.

CDR3 residues: CASSQVRSENTIYF. DNA of the CDR3: TGTGCCAGCAGCCAAGTTCGCAGCGAAAACACCATATATTTT. The rearrangement uses TRBV4-2 and TRBJ1-3; unclear D gene. This CDR3 region has 14 residues. The germline V gene encodes CDR1 LGHNA and CDR2 YNFKEQ. The V end was cut by 1 base, the J end by 6 bases, with 10 bases between.

This rearrangement joins TRBV4-2 to TRBJ1-2; D not resolved. Germline values: CDR1 LGHNA, CDR2 YNFKEQ. V lost 0 bases and J lost 4, with 15 bases in between. This CDR3 is built from 16 residues. Here the CDR3 DNA reads TGTGCCAGCAGCCAAGAGTCCGGGGAACTAGGCTATGGCTACACCTTC. It specifies CASSQESGELGYGYTF.

This chain joins TRBV6-5 and TRBJ2-3; 9 bases map to TRBD2. The J segment lost 2 bases and the V segment lost 6 bases, leaving 6 bases of the junction unmatched. The germline V gene encodes CDR1 MNHEY and CDR2 SVGAGI. This CDR3 region has 15 residues. This chain's CDR3 is CASRRLAAPTDTQYF. CDR3 sequence (DNA): TGTGCCAGCAGACGACTAGCGGCCCCCACAGATACGCAGTATTTT.

The V call is TRBV4-2, the J call TRBJ2-7, with TRBD1 identical over 9 bases. Germline values: CDR1 LGHNA, CDR2 YNFKEQ. V was pared by 0 bases and J by 2 bases, with 5 bases of the junction left unmatched. CDR3 length: 16 amino acids. The CDR3 is CASSQDETGGPYEQYF. CDR3 bases: TGTGCCAGCAGCCAAGACGAGACAGGGGGGCCCTACGAGCAGTACTTC.

The chain has TRBV10-3 and TRBJ2-7, with 8 bases aligning to TRBD2. V dropped 3 bases and J dropped 0; count of bases not matched to a gene: 10. Germline V gene sequence: CDR1 ENHRY, CDR2 SYGVKD. The CDR3 length is 17 residues. As DNA, the CDR3 is TGTGCCATCAGTGATCCCTGGCGGGAGGACAGCTCCTACGAGCAGTACTTC. Its protein is CAISDPWREDSSYEQYF.